This entry lists 18 T cell receptor beta chains sequenced from one sample in a study of T cell responses to AZD1222 COVID-19 vaccine. Some clones are missing from TCRdb's copy, which holds only in-frame ones; the method was immunoSEQ multiplex PCR. The sample shows approximately 150,000 clones, over 80% of them seen only once. The sample here was peripheral blood, taken 28 days after the second dose of the MenACWY control vaccine. The receptor set was obtained from an adult who received the MenACWY meningococcal vaccine as a control.

This clone appeared a few times. The chain uses TRBV5-4 and TRBJ1-5; 9 positions match TRBD1. Germline loops: CDR1 SGHNT, CDR2 YYREEE (reference sequence). The CDR3 has 16 amino acids. Losses at the gene ends were 3 bases for V and 3 bases for J; bases not matched to a gene: 7. CDR3: CASSYTGGGNNQPQHF. CDR3 in DNA: TGTGCCAGCAGCTATACAGGGGGCGGGAACAATCAGCCCCAGCATTTT. Filled out from reference TRBV5-4 and TRBJ1-5, the complete variable domain reads ETGVTQSPTHLIKTRGQQVTLRCSSQSGHNTVSWYQQALGQGPQFIFQYYREEENGRGNFPPRFSGLQFPNYSSELNVNALELDDSALYLCASSYTGGGNNQPQHFGDGTRLSIL.

V is TRBV6-5 and J is TRBJ2-2; D is ambiguous. Deletions cut 6 bases from V and 0 bases from J, with 2 bases between. From germline, CDR1 is MNHEY and CDR2 SVGAGI. The CDR3 covers 12 residues. In DNA, the CDR3 is TGTGCCAGCAGACCGAACACCGGGGAGCTGTTTTTT. It yields the protein CASRPNTGELFF.

The chain uses TRBV7-9 and TRBJ2-6; no firm D call. The length of the CDR3 is 16 residues. Trimming took off 2 bases at V and 1 base at J, with 9 bases between the two ends. CDR1 SEHNR and CDR2 FQNEAQ come from the germline V gene (reference sequence). In nucleotides, the CDR3 is TGTGCCAGCAGCTTATACCAGAAGTCTGGGGCCAACGTCCTGACTTTC. Translation gives CASSLYQKSGANVLTF.

The chain is built from TRBV28 and TRBJ1-1; D is unresolved. V was trimmed by 7 bases and J by 1 base, leaving 13 bases between them. This CDR3 has 14 residues. Germline CDR1 MDHEN, CDR2 SYDVKM. CDR3 residues: CASKKPNPNTEAFF. The CDR3 bases are TGTGCCAGCAAAAAACCCAACCCGAACACTGAAGCTTTCTTT.

V usage is TRBV4-3 and J usage is TRBJ1-6; possible D gene TRBD1, 6 bases. V lost 0 bases and J lost 7, with 13 bases in between. The CDR3 consists of 16 residues. CDR1 LGHNA and CDR2 YSLEER come from the germline V gene. CDR3 sequence reads: CASSQDHRVGNSPLHF. Here the CDR3 DNA reads TGCGCCAGCAGCCAAGATCACAGGGTGGGAAATTCACCCCTCCACTTT.

This chain's CDR3 is CASSYSRRNQPQHF. The CDR3 DNA reads as TGTGCCAGCAGTTACTCGCGACGCAATCAGCCCCAGCATTTT. The chain is built from TRBV6-5 and TRBJ1-5, with D unresolved. The V gene's germline CDR1 is MNHEY and CDR2 SVGAGI. This CDR3 comprises 14 residues. V was trimmed by 0 bases and J by 2 bases, leaving 5 bases between them.

The chain uses TRBV9 and TRBJ1-3; D gene ambiguous. CDR3 size: 17 residues. CDR1 and CDR2 from the germline V gene are SGDLS and YYNGEE. Trimming left V 0 bases short and J 2 bases short, with 15 bases between. CDR3: CASSVATGSLTGNTIYF. The CDR3 nucleotides are TGTGCCAGCAGCGTAGCTACGGGGTCTTTAACTGGAAACACCATATATTTT.

This clone has a single count. The chain joins TRBV4-3 to TRBJ2-1, with no clear D. V shed 6 bases and J shed 6 bases, with 18 bases lying between them. Germline loops: CDR1 LGHNA, CDR2 YSLEER. The CDR3 totals 15 residues. The CDR3 sequence: CASRKTLVISNEQFF. The CDR3 bases are TGCGCCAGCAGGAAAACCCTAGTCATAAGCAATGAGCAGTTCTTC.

V is TRBV28 and J is TRBJ2-2, with D perhaps assigned TRBD1 or TRBD2 (5 bases each). Germline V gives CDR1 MDHEN, CDR2 SYDVKM. Trimming removed 4 bases from V and 1 base from J, with 10 bases in between. This CDR3 contains 15 residues. This CDR3 is CASSSGTVNTGELFF. DNA of the CDR3: TGTGCCAGCAGTTCCGGGACGGTGAACACCGGGGAGCTGTTTTTT.

The gene calls are TRBV7-3 and TRBJ2-3; tentative D call: TRBD1 (6 bases). The length of the CDR3 is 14 residues. CDR1 and CDR2 (germline): SGHTA, FQGTGA. V lost 2 bases, J lost 0 bases, and 6 bases lay in between. The CDR3 spells CASSLGQSTDTQYF. CDR3 DNA: TGTGCCAGCAGCTTAGGACAGAGCACAGATACGCAGTATTTT.

This clone was counted once. The CDR3 region is CASSLPPGPPLYEQYF. The DNA of the CDR3 is TGTGCCAGCAGCCTACCTCCGGGACCGCCGCTGTACGAGCAGTACTTC. This chain uses TRBV11-2 with TRBJ2-7, with D perhaps matching TRBD1 or TRBD2 (5 bases each). This CDR3 is built from 16 residues. Germline values: CDR1 SGHAT, CDR2 FQNNGV. Trimming pared 5 bases from V and 4 bases from J, leaving 21 bases between.

The chain combines TRBV7-9 with TRBJ2-5; D call uncertain. V dropped 2 bases and J dropped 2 bases, with 12 bases sitting between them. Germline values: CDR1 SEHNR, CDR2 FQNEAQ (reference sequence). This CDR3 comprises 15 residues. CDR3 in amino acids: CASSLLQASQETQYF. For the CDR3, the DNA is TGTGCCAGCAGCTTATTGCAGGCCTCTCAAGAGACCCAGTACTTC.

J is TRBJ1-4 and V is TRBV3-1 (or the pseudogene TRBV3-2); no reliable D call. Germline V CDR1 and CDR2: LGHDT, YNNKEL (reference sequence). This CDR3 region has 15 residues. Trimming took off 4 bases at V and 1 base at J, with 10 bases between the two ends. The CDR3 DNA reads TGTGCCAGCAGCCTGAGGAAGGGAACTAATGAAAAACTGTTTTTT. This sequence encodes CASSLRKGTNEKLFF.

The chain couples TRBV19 to TRBJ1-5; 8 nucleotides align to TRBD1. After removal of 6 bases from V and 4 bases from J, the junction contained 20 bases not matched to a gene. CDR1 and CDR2 from the germline V gene are LNHDA and SQIVND (reference sequence). The CDR3 consists of 19 residues. CDR3 bases: TGTGCCAGTAGCCCAACAGGGACAGGCTTGATCGGTCGAAATCAGCCCCAGCATTTT. Translating gives CASSPTGTGLIGRNQPQHF.

The table lists this clone with a few counts. The chain joins TRBV5-1 to TRBJ1-1; a weak D match, TRBD1 (6 bases). Between the trimmed V and J ends, which lost 0 bases and 8 bases, there was a span of 11 bases. Germline CDR1 is SGHRS and CDR2 is YFSETQ. This CDR3 region has 13 residues. The DNA of the CDR3 is TGCGCCAGCAGCTTGGATTCCAGGGGAGAAGCTTTCTTT. The encoded protein is CASSLDSRGEAFF.

This chain uses TRBV28 with TRBJ2-1; D gene uncertain. CDR1 is MDHEN, CDR2 SYDVKM, per germline. The CDR3 is made up of 15 amino acids. V dropped 8 bases and J dropped 3 bases, with 17 bases sitting between them. The CDR3 reads CASERWASNYNEQFF. The CDR3 bases are TGTGCCAGCGAAAGGTGGGCGAGCAACTACAATGAGCAGTTCTTC.

The chain combines TRBV28 with TRBJ1-5, with D uncertain. Germline CDR1 reads MDHEN; CDR2 reads SYDVKM. Trimming stripped 5 bases from V and 6 bases from J, with 8 bases between. The CDR3 extends over 12 amino acids. DNA for the CDR3: TGTGCCAGCAGTACGCGCGGTCAGCCCCAGCATTTT. Translation: CASSTRGQPQHF.

This chain connects TRBV28 to TRBJ1-2, with D uncertain. CDR1 and CDR2 from the germline V gene are MDHEN and SYDVKM. With 2 bases removed from V and 0 bases from J, the gap between germline ends came to 1 base. CDR3 length: 12 amino acids. The CDR3 region has the DNA TGTGCCAGCAGTTTAGCTAACTATGGCTACACCTTC. This codes for CASSLANYGYTF.